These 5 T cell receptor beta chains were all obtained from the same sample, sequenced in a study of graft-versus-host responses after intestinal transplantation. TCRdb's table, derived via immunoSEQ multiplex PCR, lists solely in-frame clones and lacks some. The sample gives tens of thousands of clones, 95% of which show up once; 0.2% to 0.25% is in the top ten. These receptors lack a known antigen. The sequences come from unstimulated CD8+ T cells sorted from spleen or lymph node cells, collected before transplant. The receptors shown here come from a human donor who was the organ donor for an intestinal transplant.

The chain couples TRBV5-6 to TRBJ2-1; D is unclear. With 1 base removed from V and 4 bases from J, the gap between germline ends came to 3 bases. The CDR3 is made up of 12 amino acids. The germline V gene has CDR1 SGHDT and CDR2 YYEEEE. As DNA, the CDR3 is TGTGCCAGCAGCTTGAGTTACAATGAGCAGTTCTTC. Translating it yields CASSLSYNEQFF.

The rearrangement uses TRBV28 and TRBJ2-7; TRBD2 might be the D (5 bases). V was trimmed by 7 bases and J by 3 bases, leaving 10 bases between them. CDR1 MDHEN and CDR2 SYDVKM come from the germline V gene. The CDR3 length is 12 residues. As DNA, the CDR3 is TGTGCCAGCACCGGTGCGGGCTACGAGCAGTACTTC. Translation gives CASTGAGYEQYF. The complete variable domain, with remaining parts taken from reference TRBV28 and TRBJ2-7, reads DVKVTQSSRYLVKRTGEKVFLECVQDMDHENMFWYRQDPGLGLRLIYFSYDVKMKEKGDIPEGYSVSREKKERFSLILESASTNQTSMYLCASTGAGYEQYFGPGTRLTVT.

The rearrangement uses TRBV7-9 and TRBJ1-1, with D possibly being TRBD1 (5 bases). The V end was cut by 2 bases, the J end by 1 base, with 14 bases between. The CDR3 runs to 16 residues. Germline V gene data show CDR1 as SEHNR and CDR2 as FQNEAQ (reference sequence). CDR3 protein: CASSLRLGDGNTEAFF. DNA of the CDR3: TGTGCCAGCAGCTTACGCCTGGGGGACGGGAACACTGAAGCTTTCTTT.

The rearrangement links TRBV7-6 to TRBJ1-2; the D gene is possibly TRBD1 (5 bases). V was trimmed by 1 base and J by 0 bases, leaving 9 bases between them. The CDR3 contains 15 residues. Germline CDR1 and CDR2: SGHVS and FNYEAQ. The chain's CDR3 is CASSLGGTTNYGYTF. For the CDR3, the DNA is TGTGCCAGCAGCTTAGGAGGGACGACTAACTATGGCTACACCTTC.

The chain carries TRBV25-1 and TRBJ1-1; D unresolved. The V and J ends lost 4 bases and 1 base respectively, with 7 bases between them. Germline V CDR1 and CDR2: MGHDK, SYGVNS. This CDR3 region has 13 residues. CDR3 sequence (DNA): TGTGCCAGCAGTGTGACTGGGAACACTGAAGCTTTCTTT. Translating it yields CASSVTGNTEAFF.